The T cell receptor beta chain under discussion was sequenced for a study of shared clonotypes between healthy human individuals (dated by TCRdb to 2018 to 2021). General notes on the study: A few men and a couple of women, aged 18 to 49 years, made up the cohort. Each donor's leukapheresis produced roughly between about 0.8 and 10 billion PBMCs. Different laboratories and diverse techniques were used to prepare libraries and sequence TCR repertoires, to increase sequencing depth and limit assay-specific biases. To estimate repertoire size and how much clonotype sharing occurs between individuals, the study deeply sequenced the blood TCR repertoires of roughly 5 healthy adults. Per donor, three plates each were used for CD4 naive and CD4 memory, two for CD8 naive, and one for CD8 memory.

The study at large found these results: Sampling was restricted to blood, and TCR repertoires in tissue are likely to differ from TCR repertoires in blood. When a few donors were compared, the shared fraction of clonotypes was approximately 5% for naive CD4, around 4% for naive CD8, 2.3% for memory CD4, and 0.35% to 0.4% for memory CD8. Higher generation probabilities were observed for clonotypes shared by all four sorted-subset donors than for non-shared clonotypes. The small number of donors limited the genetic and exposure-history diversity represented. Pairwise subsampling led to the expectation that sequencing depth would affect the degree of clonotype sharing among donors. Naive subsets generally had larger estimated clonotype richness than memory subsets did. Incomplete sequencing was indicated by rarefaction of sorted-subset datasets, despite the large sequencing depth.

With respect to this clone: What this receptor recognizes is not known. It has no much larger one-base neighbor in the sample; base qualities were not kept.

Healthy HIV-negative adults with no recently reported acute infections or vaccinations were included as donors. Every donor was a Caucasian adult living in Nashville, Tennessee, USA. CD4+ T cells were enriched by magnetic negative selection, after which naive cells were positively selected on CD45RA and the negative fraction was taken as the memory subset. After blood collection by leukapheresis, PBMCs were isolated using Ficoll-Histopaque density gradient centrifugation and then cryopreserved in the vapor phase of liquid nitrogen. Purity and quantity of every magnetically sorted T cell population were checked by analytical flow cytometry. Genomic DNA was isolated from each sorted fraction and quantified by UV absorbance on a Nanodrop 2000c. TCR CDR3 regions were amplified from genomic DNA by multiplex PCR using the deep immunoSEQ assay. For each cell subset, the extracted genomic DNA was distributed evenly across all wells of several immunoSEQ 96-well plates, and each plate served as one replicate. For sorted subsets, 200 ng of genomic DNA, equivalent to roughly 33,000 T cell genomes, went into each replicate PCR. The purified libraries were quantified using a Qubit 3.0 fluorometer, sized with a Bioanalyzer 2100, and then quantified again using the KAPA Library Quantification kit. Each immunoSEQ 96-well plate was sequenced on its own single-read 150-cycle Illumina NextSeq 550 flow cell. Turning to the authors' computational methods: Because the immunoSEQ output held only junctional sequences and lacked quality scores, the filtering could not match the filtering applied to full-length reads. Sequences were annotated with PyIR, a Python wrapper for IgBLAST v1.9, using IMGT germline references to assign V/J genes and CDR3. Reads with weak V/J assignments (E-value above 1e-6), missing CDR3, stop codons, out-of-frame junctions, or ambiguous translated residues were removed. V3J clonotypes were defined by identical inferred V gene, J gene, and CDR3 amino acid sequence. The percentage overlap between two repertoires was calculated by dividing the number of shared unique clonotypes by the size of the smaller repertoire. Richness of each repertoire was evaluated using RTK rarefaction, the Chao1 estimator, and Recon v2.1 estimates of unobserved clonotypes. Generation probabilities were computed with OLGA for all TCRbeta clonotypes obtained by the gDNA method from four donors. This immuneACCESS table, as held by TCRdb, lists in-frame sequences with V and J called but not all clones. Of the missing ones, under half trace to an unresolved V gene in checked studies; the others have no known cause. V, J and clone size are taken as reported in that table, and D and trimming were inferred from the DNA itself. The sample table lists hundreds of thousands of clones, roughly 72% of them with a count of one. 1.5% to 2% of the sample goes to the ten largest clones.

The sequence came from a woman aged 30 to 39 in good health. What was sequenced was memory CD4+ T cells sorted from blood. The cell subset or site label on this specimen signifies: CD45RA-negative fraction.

The DNA is TGCGCCAGCAGCCCCCCCTGGGCTAACTATGGCTACACCTTC. Its amino acids are CASSPPWANYGYTF. The V and J genes are TRBV4-1 and TRBJ1-2; no D segment can be confidently identified. V loses 4 bases, J loses 0 bases, and the germline ends lie 9 bases apart. Via the germline V gene, CDR1 is MGHRA and CDR2 YSYEKL. Measured from the cysteine to the phenylalanine, the CDR3 is 14 residues long. Only the CDR3 portion is preserved as DNA: 42 bases, with reading frame beginning at the first base.